What follows is one T cell receptor (beta chain) and its context. The target antigen is unknown. The data stem from a study of CD8 T cells in ankylosing spondylitis. Study outcomes and limitations: Within ankylosing spondylitis blood, a TCR beta motif made up of several highly homologous variants appeared to be characteristic.

TCRdb redid the calling of the 5' RACE reads with MiXCR, one entry per CDR3 protein. The sample contains 200,000 to 250,000 distinct CDR3 sequences, roughly 10% of which appear only once. V lost 0 bases, J lost 3 bases, and 7 bases stayed unmatched. Looked up from germline, CDR1 is DFQATT and CDR2 is SNEGSKA (reference sequence). This CDR3 comprises 15 residues. This receptor was identified in a male donor with ankylosing spondylitis or in good health (not recorded which). Sequencing was done on a sample of blood, either unsorted or a sorted T cell fraction (not recorded which). The gene calls are TRBV20-1 and TRBJ2-7, with TRBD2 identical over 8 bases. CDR3 residues: CSARDMSGSLYEQYF. The CDR3, as DNA: TGCAGTGCTAGAGATATGAGCGGGAGTCTCTACGAGCAGTACTTC.